One and the same sample provided the 20 T cell receptor beta chains below, sequenced in a study of CD8 T cells in Susac syndrome. Random hexamers primed reverse transcription of roughly 0.5 to 1 ug RNA. TCRdb re-analysed the immunoSEQ multiplex PCR reads in MiXCR, keeping a single row per CDR3 protein. The profile shows about 52,000 distinct CDR3 sequences, just over 90% of them singletons. Sequenced sample: CD8+ T cells from PBMCs. The receptors were gathered from a human donor with multiple sclerosis.

The chain is built from TRBV12-3 or TRBV12-4 and TRBJ2-7; D not certain. CDR3 length: 14 residues. The germline V and J ends were trimmed by 5 bases and 5 bases, with 16 bases remaining between them. The CDR3 DNA is TGTGCCAGCAGTCTCAACGGGTTTGGGAACGAGCAGTACTTC. Its translation: CASSLNGFGNEQYF.

The rearrangement joins TRBV7-2 to TRBJ2-3; tentatively, D is TRBD1 (5 bases). The CDR3 runs to 16 residues. The germline V gene encodes CDR1 SGHTA and CDR2 FQGNSA. The V and J ends lost 5 bases and 3 bases respectively, with 18 bases between them. The CDR3: CASSLYDRAGTDTQYF. DNA of the CDR3: TGTGCCAGCAGCCTATACGACCGCGCAGGGACAGATACGCAGTATTTT. Variable domain in full (rest from reference TRBV7-2 and TRBJ2-3): GAGVSQSPSNKVTEKGKDVELRCDPISGHTALYWYRQSLGQGLEFLIYFQGNSAPDKSGLPSDRFSAERTGGSVSTLTIQRTQQEDSAVYLCASSLYDRAGTDTQYFGPGTRLTVL.

The count of this clonotype is one. The chain has TRBV15 and TRBJ2-1; a possible D gene is TRBD2 (6 bases). Trimming left V 8 bases short and J 7 bases short, with 12 bases between. The CDR3 contains 12 residues. CDR1 LNHNV and CDR2 YYDKDF come from the germline V gene (reference sequence). The CDR3 nucleotides are TGTGCCACCGGTATTGGGGGGAATGAGCAGTTCTTC. Encoded protein: CATGIGGNEQFF. The variable domain in full, with the rest retrieved from reference TRBV15 and TRBJ2-1, is DAMVIQNPRYQVTQFGKPVTLSCSQTLNHNVMYWYQQKSSQAPKLLFHYYDKDFNNEADTPDNFQSRRPNTSFCFLDIRSPGLGDTAMYLCATGIGGNEQFFGPGTRLTVL.

A single count supports this clonotype. This rearrangement joins TRBV7-6 to TRBJ2-1, with unresolved D. CDR1 is SGHVS, CDR2 FNYEAQ, per germline. The CDR3 totals 18 residues. V was shortened by 4 bases and J by 0 bases, with 19 bases between the two germline ends. CDR3 DNA sequence: TGTGCCAGCAGCTGGCATTCGAGACACACGAGCTCCTACAATGAGCAGTTCTTC. Its translation: CASSWHSRHTSSYNEQFF.

This chain links TRBV7-8 with TRBJ1-5; 11 bases map to TRBD1. V lost 5 bases to trimming and J lost 2 bases; unmatched junction nucleotides: 5. This CDR3 has 16 residues. Germline V gives CDR1 SGHVS, CDR2 FQNEAQ. CDR3 nucleotides: TGTGCCAGCAGCCGGACAGGGGGCCTCGGCAATCAGCCCCAGCATTTT. This encodes CASSRTGGLGNQPQHF.

CDR3 region: CASSFAGEGGAFF. In DNA, the CDR3 is TGTGCCAGCAGTTTTGCAGGGGAGGGGGGAGCTTTCTTT. The chain joins TRBV6-2 or TRBV6-3 to TRBJ1-1; the D gene is possibly TRBD1 (6 bases). The V end was cut by 4 bases, the J end by 10 bases, with 16 bases between. CDR1 MNHEY and CDR2 SVGEGT come from the germline V gene. This CDR3 has 13 amino acids.

The chain combines TRBV12-5 with TRBJ2-7; no firm D call. Germline CDR1 and CDR2: LGHNT and FRNRAP. The CDR3 sequence is 14 residues long. The V end was cut by 0 bases, the J end by 0 bases, with 6 bases between. Here the CDR3 DNA reads TGTGCTAGTGGTTTGGTAGATCGCTCCTACGAGCAGTACTTC. It encodes CASGLVDRSYEQYF.

The chain couples TRBV7-9 to TRBJ2-7; D is possibly TRBD1 or TRBD2 (5 bases each). CDR3 length equals 14 residues. V lost 1 base and J lost 5, with 12 bases in between. Germline V gives CDR1 SEHNR, CDR2 FQNEAQ (reference sequence). This CDR3 is CASSLGIGDDEQYF. CDR3 nucleotides: TGTGCCAGCAGCTTAGGAATAGGGGACGACGAGCAGTACTTC.

This sequence joins TRBV28 and TRBJ1-2, with TRBD1 matching over 7 bases. This CDR3 has 16 amino acids. V trimming: 3 bases; J trimming: 3 bases; junction bases outside the gene matches: 10. Germline V CDR1 and CDR2: MDHEN, SYDVKM. The CDR3 protein is CASSLALQGSDYGYTF. In DNA, the CDR3 is TGTGCCAGCAGTTTGGCCCTACAGGGGTCGGACTATGGCTACACCTTC.

This rearrangement joins TRBV7-3 to TRBJ2-1; no definite D call. This CDR3 contains 13 residues. Germline V lookup: CDR1 SGHTA, CDR2 FQGTGA. V was pared by 1 base and J by 4 bases, with 5 bases between. CDR3 region: CASSLMRYNEQFF. The CDR3 nucleotides are TGTGCCAGCAGCTTAATGCGGTACAATGAGCAGTTCTTC.

The V and J genes are TRBV6-5 and TRBJ1-2; D is possibly TRBD1 (5 bases). CDR3 length equals 14 residues. Germline CDR1 is MNHEY and CDR2 is SVGAGI. Trimming shortened V by 5 bases and J by 3 bases, and 13 bases separated the two germline ends. DNA for the CDR3: TGTGCCAGCAGTCTTATAGGGACGGACTATGGCTACACCTTC. Protein product: CASSLIGTDYGYTF.

J is TRBJ2-5 and V is TRBV7-9; D uncertain. This CDR3 has 14 amino acids. Germline V gives CDR1 SEHNR, CDR2 FQNEAQ (reference sequence). Trimming stripped 5 bases from V and 5 bases from J, with 15 bases between. CDR3 region: CASSIRLARETQYF. CDR3 coding DNA: TGTGCCAGCAGCATAAGACTGGCCCGTGAGACCCAGTACTTC. The full variable domain, completed using reference TRBV7-9 and TRBJ2-5, is DTGVSQNPRHKITKRGQNVTFRCDPISEHNRLYWYRQTLGQGPEFLTYFQNEAQLEKSRLLSDRFSAERPKGSFSTLEIQRTEQGDSAMYLCASSIRLARETQYFGPGTRLLVL.

The chain couples TRBV7-2 to TRBJ1-1; tentatively, D is TRBD1 (6 bases). Trimming removed 0 bases from V and 11 bases from J, with 19 bases in between. CDR3 size: 15 residues. In germline, CDR1 is SGHTA, CDR2 FQGNSA. DNA of the CDR3: TGTGCCAGCAGCTTAGCAGGTGGCAGGCTGGGGGCCGCTTTCTTT. Its translation is CASSLAGGRLGAAFF.

The chain employs TRBV4-3 and TRBJ1-1, with D perhaps TRBD1 (5 bases). This CDR3 contains 14 residues. Trimming removed 0 bases at V and 10 bases at J, with 15 bases between. CDR1 LGHNA and CDR2 YSLEER come from the germline V gene. CDR3 region: CASSQDRGAGGAFF. The CDR3 DNA follows: TGCGCCAGCAGCCAAGATAGAGGGGCCGGGGGAGCTTTCTTT.

This clonotype is a singleton in its sample. The genes are TRBV11-3 and TRBJ2-1; the match to TRBD2 covers 14 bases. CDR1 and CDR2 (germline): SGHNT, YENEEA. The CDR3 runs to 15 residues. V trimming: 5 bases; J trimming: 5 bases; junction bases outside the gene matches: 2. The CDR3 nucleotides are TGTGCCAGCAGCCCGGGACTAGCGGGGGACAATGAGCAGTTCTTC. Amino acid sequence: CASSPGLAGDNEQFF.

This chain uses TRBV5-1 with TRBJ2-1; 7 positions agree with TRBD1. CDR1 and CDR2 (germline): SGHRS, YFSETQ. The CDR3 contains 21 residues. The trim removed 2 bases at V and 0 bases at J, leaving 20 bases unmatched. Here the CDR3 DNA reads TGCGCCAGCAGCTTCCCCTCGTTATCGGGACAGCCAACGAGCTCCTACAATGAGCAGTTCTTC. As protein: CASSFPSLSGQPTSSYNEQFF.

The chain recombines TRBV30 with TRBJ1-2; D possibly corresponds to TRBD1 (5 bases). V lost 4 bases, J lost 0 bases, and 18 bases lay in between. The CDR3 has 16 amino acids. CDR1 and CDR2 from the germline V gene are GTSNPN and SVGIG (reference sequence). The DNA for the CDR3 is TGTGCCTGGACTCAGACAGTCCCGGCAGCTAACTATGGCTACACCTTC. Translating it yields CAWTQTVPAANYGYTF. The whole variable domain, remainder taken from reference TRBV30 and TRBJ1-2, is SQTIHQWPATLVQPVGSPLSLECTVEGTSNPNLYWYRQAAGRGLQLLFYSVGIGQISSEVPQNLSASRPQDRQFILSSKKLLLSDSGFYLCAWTQTVPAANYGYTFGSGTRLTVV.

The chain has TRBV6-1 and TRBJ2-5; tentatively, D is TRBD1 or TRBD2 (7 bases each). The V gene's germline CDR1 is MNHNS and CDR2 SASEGT. V shed 2 bases and J shed 4 bases, with 14 bases lying between them. This CDR3 contains 15 residues. The CDR3 DNA reads as TGTGCCAGCAGTGAATCCCCAGGGGGGGCAGAGACCCAGTACTTC. It encodes CASSESPGGAETQYF.

The V call is TRBV7-9, the J call TRBJ2-7; 7 positions match TRBD2. Germline CDR1 reads SEHNR; CDR2 reads FQNEAQ (reference sequence). The CDR3 totals 16 residues. Trimming at V came to 0 bases and at J to 4 bases, leaving 9 bases not matched to a gene. DNA for the CDR3: TGTGCCAGCAGCTTAGCCCCTACGGGGGGTGAGTACGAGCAGTACTTC. It codes for CASSLAPTGGEYEQYF.

Only one count was recorded for this clonotype. The chain recombines TRBV30 with TRBJ2-2; D remains ambiguous. The CDR3 consists of 11 residues. Per the germline V gene, CDR1 is GTSNPN and CDR2 is SVGIG (reference sequence). Trimming removed 1 base at V and 7 bases at J, with 4 bases between. CDR3 amino acids: CAWSAGGELFF. CDR3 nucleotide sequence: TGTGCCTGGAGTGCGGGCGGGGAGCTGTTTTTT.